This entry concerns a single T cell receptor beta chain. The data derive from a study of blood T cell repertoires in COVID-19. Original data processing: Estimation of nucleated cell counts relied on the amplification of reference gene primers. The method was immunoSEQ multiplex PCR; TCRdb's version includes in-frame clones alone and lacks a portion of them. The V and J calls and clone size come from that table; D and trimming were worked out from the DNA. The repertoire holds approximately 190,000 clones, 75% to 90% seen once, with approximately 6.9% in the top ten. The CDR3 consists of 18 residues. Germline V gene data show CDR1 as LNHDA and CDR2 as SQIVND (reference sequence). V was pared by 3 bases and J by 6 bases, with 24 bases between.

The sequence came from a man in his 60s with acute or convalescent COVID-19. The chain recombines TRBV19 with TRBJ2-1, with a tentative D call TRBD1 (6 bases). Sequencing was performed on peripheral blood. CDR3 amino acids: CASSILGATGRTLNEQFF. In nucleotides, the CDR3 is TGTGCCAGTAGTATTCTCGGAGCCACAGGGAGAACACTCAATGAGCAGTTCTTC.